This T cell receptor beta chain comes out of a study of blood T cells in healthy people across ages. Regarding the study as a whole: Lack of knowledge of donor CMV status possibly confounded expanded clonotype changes. The fall in TCR beta diversity per million T cells was roughly linear with age.

CDR1 is PRHDT, CDR2 FYEKMQ, per germline (reference sequence). The CDR3 runs 16 residues. V was cut by 2 bases and J by 4 bases, with 16 bases left in between. Points on this clonotype: As yet, its antigen is unknown.

The authors drew about 9.9 milliliters of peripheral blood from each donor. A second PCR, run for roughly 7 to 12 cycles, used a sample-barcoded 5' primer plus a J-beta primer mix. Using its own MiXCR run on the 5' RACE reads, TCRdb lists one record per CDR3 protein. Of around 820,000 distinct CDR3 sequences listed, roughly 25% are singletons. These data were likewise used in another study, on T cells of mothers and their children. That paper states: With the M1S primer of the second PCR, sample barcodes and 2-4 random nucleotides were added.

The gene calls are TRBV13 and TRBJ2-3; D assignment may be TRBD1 or TRBD2 (5 bases each). This receptor was taken from a boy younger than 18 in good health. The sample consisted of blood. CDR3 in amino acids: CASSLSEGTTSDTQYF. CDR3 nucleotide sequence: TGTGCCAGCAGCTTATCCGAAGGGACGACTTCAGATACGCAGTATTTT. The full variable domain, in which reference TRBV13 and TRBJ2-3 provide the parts outside the CDR3, is AAGVIQSPRHLIKEKRETATLKCYPIPRHDTVYWYQQGPGQDPQFLISFYEKMQSDKGSIPDRFSAQQFSDYHSELNMSSLELGDSALYFCASSLSEGTTSDTQYFGPGTRLTVL.